The clone carrying this T cell receptor (beta chain) was observed a single time. The sample is drawn from a study of blood T cell repertoires in COVID-19. About the research overall: Samples of COVID-19 (acute and convalescent) were obtained from the United States, Italy and Spain. T cells, B-cell-depleted T cells, or PBMCs provided the cDNA or gDNA that served as material.

Germline values: CDR1 SQVTM, CDR2 ANQGSEA. The V and J ends lost 7 bases and 2 bases, in that order; junction bases with no gene match: 2. The CDR3 runs 12 residues. Original processing methods: Reference gene primer amplification in the assay estimated nucleated cell counts. Profiling relied on immunoSEQ multiplex PCR, and the TCRdb table lists in-frame clones only, not all of them. That table supplies the V and J calls and clone size; D and trimming were determined from the DNA. Here the sample spans roughly 230,000 clones, over 80% being singletons. The sample taken for sequencing was peripheral blood. This chain connects TRBV29-1 to TRBJ2-7; 10 bases map to TRBD1. The receptor's source is a human donor in a cohort sampled during active COVID-19. The CDR3 loop reads CSGGQGAYEQYF. The CDR3 region has the DNA TGCAGCGGCGGACAGGGGGCCTACGAGCAGTACTTC.